This TCR beta chain was recorded in a study of blood T cell repertoires in COVID-19. The junction had 25 bases not matched to a gene; V was cut back by 1 base and J by 4 bases. The CDR3 covers 21 residues. TCRdb's copy holds only in-frame clones and misses some; the assay was immunoSEQ multiplex PCR. The sample includes more than 200,000 clones, around 82% of them seen just once. The clonotype originates from a woman in her forties or fifties with acute or convalescent COVID-19. This chain uses TRBV23-1 with TRBJ2-7, with 7 bases aligning to TRBD1. TRBV23-1 is reported as an ORF; its role is uncertain. Source material: peripheral blood. The chain's CDR3 is CASSQFAGRDSYLHVQYEQYF. In DNA, the CDR3 is TGCGCCAGCAGTCAATTTGCCGGACGGGACAGTTACCTTCACGTCCAATACGAGCAGTACTTC.